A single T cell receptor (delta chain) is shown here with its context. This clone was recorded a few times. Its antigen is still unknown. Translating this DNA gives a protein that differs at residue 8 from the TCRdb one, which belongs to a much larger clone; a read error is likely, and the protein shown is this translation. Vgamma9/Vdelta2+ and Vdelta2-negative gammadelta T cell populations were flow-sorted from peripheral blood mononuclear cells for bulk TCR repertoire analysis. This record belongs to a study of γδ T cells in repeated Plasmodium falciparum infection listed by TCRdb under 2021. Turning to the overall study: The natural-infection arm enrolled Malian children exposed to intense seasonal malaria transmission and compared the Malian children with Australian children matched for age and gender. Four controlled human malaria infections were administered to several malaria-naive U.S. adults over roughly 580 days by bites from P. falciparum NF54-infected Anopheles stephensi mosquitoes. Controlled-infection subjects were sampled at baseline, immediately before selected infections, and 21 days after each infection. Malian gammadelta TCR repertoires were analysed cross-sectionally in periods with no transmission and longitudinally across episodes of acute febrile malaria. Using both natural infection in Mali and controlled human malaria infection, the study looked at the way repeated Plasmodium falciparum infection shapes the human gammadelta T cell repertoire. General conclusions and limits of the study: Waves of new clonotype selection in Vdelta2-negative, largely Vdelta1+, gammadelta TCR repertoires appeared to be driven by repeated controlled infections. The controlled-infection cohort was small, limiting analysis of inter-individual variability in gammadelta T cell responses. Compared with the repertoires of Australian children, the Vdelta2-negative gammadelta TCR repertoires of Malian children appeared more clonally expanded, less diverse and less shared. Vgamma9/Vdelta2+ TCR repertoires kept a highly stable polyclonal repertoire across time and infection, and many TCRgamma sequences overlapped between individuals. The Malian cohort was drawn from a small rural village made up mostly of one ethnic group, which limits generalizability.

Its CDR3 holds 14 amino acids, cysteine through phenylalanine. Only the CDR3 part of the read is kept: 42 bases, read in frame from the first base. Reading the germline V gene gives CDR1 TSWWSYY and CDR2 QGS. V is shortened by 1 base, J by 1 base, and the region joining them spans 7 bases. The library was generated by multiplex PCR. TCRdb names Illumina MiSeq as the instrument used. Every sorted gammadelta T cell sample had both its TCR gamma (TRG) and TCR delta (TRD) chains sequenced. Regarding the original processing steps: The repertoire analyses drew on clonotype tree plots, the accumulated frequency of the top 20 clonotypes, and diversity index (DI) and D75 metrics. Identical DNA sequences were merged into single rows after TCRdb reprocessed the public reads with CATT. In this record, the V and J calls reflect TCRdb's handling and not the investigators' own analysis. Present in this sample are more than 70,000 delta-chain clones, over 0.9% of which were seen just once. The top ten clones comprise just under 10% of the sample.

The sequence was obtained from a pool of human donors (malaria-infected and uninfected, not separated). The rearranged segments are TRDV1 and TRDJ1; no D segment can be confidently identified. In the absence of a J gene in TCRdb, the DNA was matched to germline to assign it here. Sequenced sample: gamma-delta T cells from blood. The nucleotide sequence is TGTGCTCTTGGGGAACGGATGTGCACCGATAAACTCATCTTT. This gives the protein CALGERMCTDKLIF.